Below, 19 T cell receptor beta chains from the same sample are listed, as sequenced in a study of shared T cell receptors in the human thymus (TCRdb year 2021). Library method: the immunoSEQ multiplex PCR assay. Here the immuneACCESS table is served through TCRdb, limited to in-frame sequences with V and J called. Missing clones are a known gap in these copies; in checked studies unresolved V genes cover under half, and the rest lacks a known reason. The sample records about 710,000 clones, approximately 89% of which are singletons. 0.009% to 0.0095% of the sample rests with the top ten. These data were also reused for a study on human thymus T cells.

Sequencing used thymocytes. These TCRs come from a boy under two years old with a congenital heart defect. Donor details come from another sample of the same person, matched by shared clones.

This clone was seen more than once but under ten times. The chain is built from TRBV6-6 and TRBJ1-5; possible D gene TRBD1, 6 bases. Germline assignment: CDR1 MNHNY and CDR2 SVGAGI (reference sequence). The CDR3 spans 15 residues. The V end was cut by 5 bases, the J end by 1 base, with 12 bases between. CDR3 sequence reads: CASSQHRASNQPQHF. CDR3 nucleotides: TGTGCCAGCAGTCAACACAGGGCGAGCAATCAGCCCCAGCATTTT.

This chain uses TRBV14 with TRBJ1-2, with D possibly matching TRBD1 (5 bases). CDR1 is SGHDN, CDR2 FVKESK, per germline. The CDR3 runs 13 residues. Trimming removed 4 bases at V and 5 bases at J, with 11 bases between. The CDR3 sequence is CASSRRVEYGYTF. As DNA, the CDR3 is TGTGCCAGCAGCCGCAGGGTGGAGTATGGCTACACCTTC. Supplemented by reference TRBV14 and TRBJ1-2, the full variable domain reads EAGVTQFPSHSVIEKGQTVTLRCDPISGHDNLYWYRRVMGKEIKFLLHFVKESKQDESGMPNNRFLAERTGGTYSTLKVQPAELEDSGVYFCASSRRVEYGYTFGSGTRLTVV.

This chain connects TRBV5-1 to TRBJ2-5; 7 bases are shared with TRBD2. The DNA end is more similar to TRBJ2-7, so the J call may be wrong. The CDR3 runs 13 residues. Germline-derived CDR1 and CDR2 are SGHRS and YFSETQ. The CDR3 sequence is CASSLAGLYEQYF. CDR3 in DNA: TGCGCCAGCAGCTTGGCGGGACTATACGAGCAGTACTTC.

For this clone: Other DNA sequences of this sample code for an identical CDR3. CDR3: CASSLGPGMNTEAFF. CDR3 bases: TGCGCCAGCAGCTTGGGGCCGGGGATGAACACTGAAGCTTTCTTT. The gene calls are TRBV5-1 and TRBJ1-1, with D unresolved. V lost 0 bases and J lost 0, with 9 bases in between. The CDR3 consists of 15 residues. The V gene's germline CDR1 is SGHRS and CDR2 YFSETQ.

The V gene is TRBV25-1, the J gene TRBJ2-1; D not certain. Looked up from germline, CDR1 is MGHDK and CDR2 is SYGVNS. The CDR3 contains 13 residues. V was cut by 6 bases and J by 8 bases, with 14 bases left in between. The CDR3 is CASSPQIIDEQFF. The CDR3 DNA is TGTGCCAGCAGCCCCCAGATCATCGATGAGCAGTTCTTC.

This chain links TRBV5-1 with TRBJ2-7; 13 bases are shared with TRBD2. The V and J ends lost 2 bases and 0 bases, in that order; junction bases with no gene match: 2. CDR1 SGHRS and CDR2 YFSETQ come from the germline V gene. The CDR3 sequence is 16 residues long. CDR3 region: CASSLGLAGDSYEQYF. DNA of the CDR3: TGCGCCAGCAGCTTAGGACTAGCGGGAGACTCCTACGAGCAGTACTTC.

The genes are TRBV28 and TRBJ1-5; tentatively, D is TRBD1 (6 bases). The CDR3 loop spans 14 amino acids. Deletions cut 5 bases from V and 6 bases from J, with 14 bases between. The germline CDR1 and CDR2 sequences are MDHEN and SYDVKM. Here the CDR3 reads CASSPHRVSQPQHF. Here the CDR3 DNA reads TGTGCCAGCAGTCCCCACAGGGTTAGTCAGCCCCAGCATTTT.

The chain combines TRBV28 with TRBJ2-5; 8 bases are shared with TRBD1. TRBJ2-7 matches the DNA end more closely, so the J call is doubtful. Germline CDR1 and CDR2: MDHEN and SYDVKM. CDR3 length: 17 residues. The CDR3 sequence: CASSFETGQGGGYEQYF. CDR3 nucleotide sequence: TGTGCCAGCAGTTTTGAGACTGGACAGGGTGGTGGCTACGAGCAGTACTTC.

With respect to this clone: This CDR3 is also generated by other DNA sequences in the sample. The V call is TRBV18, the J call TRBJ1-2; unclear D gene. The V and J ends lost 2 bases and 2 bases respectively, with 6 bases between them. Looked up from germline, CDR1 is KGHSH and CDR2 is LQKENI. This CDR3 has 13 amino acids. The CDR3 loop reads CASSPGGNYGYTF. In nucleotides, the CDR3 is TGTGCCAGCTCACCAGGAGGGAACTATGGCTACACCTTC.

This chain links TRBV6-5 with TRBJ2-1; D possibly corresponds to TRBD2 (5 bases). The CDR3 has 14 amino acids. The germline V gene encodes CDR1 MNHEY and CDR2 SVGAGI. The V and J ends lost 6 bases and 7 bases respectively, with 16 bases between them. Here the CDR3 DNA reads TGTGCCAGCAGGCCCACAAACCGGGAAAATGAGCAGTTCTTC. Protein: CASRPTNRENEQFF.

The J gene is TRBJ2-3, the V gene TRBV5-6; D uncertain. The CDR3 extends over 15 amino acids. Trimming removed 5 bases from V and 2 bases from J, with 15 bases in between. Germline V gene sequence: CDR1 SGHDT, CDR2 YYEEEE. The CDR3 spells CASRPGFSVTDTQYF. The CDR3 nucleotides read TGTGCCAGCAGGCCAGGATTTTCGGTCACAGATACGCAGTATTTT.

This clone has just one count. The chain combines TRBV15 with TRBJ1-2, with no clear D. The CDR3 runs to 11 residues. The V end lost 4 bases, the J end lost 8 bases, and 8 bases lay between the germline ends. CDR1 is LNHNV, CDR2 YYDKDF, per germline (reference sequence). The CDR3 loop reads CATSMGGGYTF. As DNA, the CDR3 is TGTGCCACCAGCATGGGAGGAGGCTACACCTTC.

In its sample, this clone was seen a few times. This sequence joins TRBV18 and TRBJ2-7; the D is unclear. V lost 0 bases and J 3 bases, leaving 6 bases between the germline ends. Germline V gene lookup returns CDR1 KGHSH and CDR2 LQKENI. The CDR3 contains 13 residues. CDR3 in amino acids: CASSPPENYEQYF. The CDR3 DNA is TGTGCCAGCTCACCACCGGAGAACTACGAGCAGTACTTC.

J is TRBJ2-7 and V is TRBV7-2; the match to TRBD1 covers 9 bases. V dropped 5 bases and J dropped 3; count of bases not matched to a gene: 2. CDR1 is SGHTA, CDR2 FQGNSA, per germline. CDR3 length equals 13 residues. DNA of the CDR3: TGTGCCAGCAGCACGGGACAGGGCTACGAGCAGTACTTC. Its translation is CASSTGQGYEQYF.

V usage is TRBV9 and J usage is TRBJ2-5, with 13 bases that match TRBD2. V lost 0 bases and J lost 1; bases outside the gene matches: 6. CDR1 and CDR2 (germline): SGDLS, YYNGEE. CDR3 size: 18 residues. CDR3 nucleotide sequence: TGTGCCAGCAGCGTAGACCCGACTAGCGGGGGGCCCCAAGAGACCCAGTACTTC. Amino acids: CASSVDPTSGGPQETQYF.

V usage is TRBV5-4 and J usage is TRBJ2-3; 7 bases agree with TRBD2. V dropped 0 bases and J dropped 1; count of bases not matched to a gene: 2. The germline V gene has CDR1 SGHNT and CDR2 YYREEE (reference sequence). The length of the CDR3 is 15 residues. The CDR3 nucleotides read TGTGCCAGCAGCTTGGTGAGCGGGGGCACAGATACGCAGTATTTT. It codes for CASSLVSGGTDTQYF.

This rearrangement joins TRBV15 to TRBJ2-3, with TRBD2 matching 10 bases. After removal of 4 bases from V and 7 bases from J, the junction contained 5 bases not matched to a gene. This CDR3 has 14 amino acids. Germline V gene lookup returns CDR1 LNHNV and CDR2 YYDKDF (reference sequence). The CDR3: CATSNSGGRYTQYF. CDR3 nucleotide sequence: TGTGCCACCAGCAATAGCGGGGGGCGTTATACGCAGTATTTT. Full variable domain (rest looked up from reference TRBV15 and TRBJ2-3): DAMVIQNPRYQVTQFGKPVTLSCSQTLNHNVMYWYQQKSSQAPKLLFHYYDKDFNNEADTPDNFQSRRPNTSFCFLDIRSPGLGDTAMYLCATSNSGGRYTQYFGPGTRLTVL.

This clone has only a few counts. CDR3 nucleotide sequence: TGTGCCAGTAATCCAGACAGCACCGGGGAGCTGTTTTTT. Translation gives CASNPDSTGELFF. This sequence joins TRBV19 and TRBJ2-2; possibly TRBD1 for D (5 bases). The CDR3 is made up of 13 amino acids. V was cut by 7 bases and J by 4 bases, with 10 bases left in between. Germline CDR1 LNHDA, CDR2 SQIVND (reference sequence).

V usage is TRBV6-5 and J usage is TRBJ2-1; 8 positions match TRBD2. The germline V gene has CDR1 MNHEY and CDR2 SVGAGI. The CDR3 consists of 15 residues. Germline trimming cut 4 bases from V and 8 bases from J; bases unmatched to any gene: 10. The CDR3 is CASSSCPGGGYEQFF. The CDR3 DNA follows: TGTGCCAGCAGTTCCTGCCCCGGGGGGGGCTATGAGCAGTTCTTC.